This T cell receptor (beta chain) was observed in a study of identical twins. Notes on the study in general: The study found excess low generation probability among twin-shared out-of-frame alpha sequences. Weaker excess twin sharing was observed in beta out-of-frame sequences.

CDR3 length equals 14 residues. Germline V lookup: CDR1 ENHRY, CDR2 SYGVKD. The junction had 7 bases not matched to a gene; V was cut back by 3 bases and J by 6 bases. A remark on this clonotype: Its cognate antigen is unknown.

MiXCR, applied by TCRdb to the 5' RACE reads, yields one record per CDR3 protein. The table shows 420,000 or so distinct CDR3 sequences, with 15% to 20% occurring only once. The sample was naive T cells sorted from blood. The chain uses TRBV10-3 and TRBJ1-1; 7 bases match TRBD1. The clonotype was recovered from a man in his forties or fifties in good health. The CDR3 sequence: CAISDNRGFAEAFF. Here the CDR3 DNA reads TGTGCCATCAGTGATAACAGGGGTTTCGCTGAAGCTTTCTTT.